What follows are 20 T cell receptor beta chains derived from one specimen sequenced in a study of response to subunit inactivated influenza vaccine. Each CDR3 protein gets one entry after TCRdb re-called the RT-PCR reads with MiXCR. The profile shows 500,000 to 600,000 distinct CDR3 sequences, around 8% of them singletons. The source material was PBMCs from blood, sampled less than 30 months after vaccination. The source is a man between 50 and 69 years old who received an inactivated influenza vaccine.

The genes are TRBV28 and TRBJ2-1, with 10 bases identical to TRBD1. This CDR3 region has 17 residues. Looked up from germline, CDR1 is MDHEN and CDR2 is SYDVKM. Trimming at V came to 6 bases and at J to 2 bases, leaving 10 bases not matched to a gene. CDR3 in DNA: TGTGCCAGCAGCTGGGGACAGGGGCGAAGCACCTACAATGAGCAGTTCTTC. The encoded protein is CASSWGQGRSTYNEQFF. The whole variable domain, filled in from reference TRBV28 and TRBJ2-1, reads DVKVTQSSRYLVKRTGEKVFLECVQDMDHENMFWYRQDPGLGLRLIYFSYDVKMKEKGDIPEGYSVSREKKERFSLILESASTNQTSMYLCASSWGQGRSTYNEQFFGPGTRLTVL.

This clonotype was picked up many times. V is TRBV5-1 and J is TRBJ2-2; D ambiguous. Germline V gives CDR1 SGHRS, CDR2 YFSETQ. The CDR3 runs to 13 residues. Trimming shortened V by 2 bases and J by 1 base, and 3 bases separated the two germline ends. DNA of the CDR3: TGCGCCAGCAGCTTCGGGAACACCGGGGAGCTGTTTTTT. This translates into CASSFGNTGELFF.

This clonotype was found a few times. V gene TRBV20-1 combines with J gene TRBJ2-2, with D possibly being TRBD2 (6 bases). Germline loops: CDR1 DFQATT, CDR2 SNEGSKA (reference sequence). Trimming shortened V by 0 bases and J by 8 bases, and 22 bases separated the two germline ends. The CDR3 runs to 17 residues. This CDR3 is CSARDKWGEPLAGELFF. Here the CDR3 DNA reads TGCAGTGCTAGAGATAAATGGGGGGAGCCTCTTGCGGGGGAGCTGTTTTTT.

The chain employs TRBV6-1 and TRBJ2-2; maybe TRBD2 (7 bases). Trimming stripped 9 bases from V and 6 bases from J, with 26 bases between. In germline, CDR1 is MNHNS, CDR2 SASEGT. This CDR3 contains 17 residues. The CDR3 protein is CASRGEVGGPKAGELFF. The CDR3 DNA reads TGTGCCAGTCGCGGGGAGGTGGGGGGGCCCAAGGCCGGGGAGCTGTTTTTT.

This rearrangement joins TRBV12-3 or TRBV12-4 to TRBJ1-5; weak D call: TRBD1 (5 bases). V gave up 2 bases and J gave up 6 bases, with 8 bases separating them. CDR3 size: 13 residues. The CDR3 sequence: CASSLTGTQPQHF. DNA of the CDR3: TGTGCCAGCAGTTTAACAGGAACTCAGCCCCAGCATTTT.

In its sample, this clonotype was seen a few times. The chain employs TRBV29-1 and TRBJ2-1; no definite D call. Trimming took 1 base from V and 6 from J, leaving 4 bases between them. This CDR3 has 11 amino acids. CDR1 and CDR2 (germline): SQVTM, ANQGSEA. This chain's CDR3 is CSVEGLNEQFF. The CDR3 coding sequence is TGCAGCGTTGAAGGGCTCAATGAGCAGTTCTTC.

This clonotype has more than one count but fewer than ten. The CDR3 coding sequence is TGTGCCAGCAGGTTAGCGGGGGGCGGCCAAGAGACCCAGTACTTC. Translation: CASRLAGGGQETQYF. The J gene is TRBJ2-5, the V gene TRBV5-6; TRBD2 agrees at 10 bases. Germline CDR1 SGHDT, CDR2 YYEEEE. Trimming took 5 bases from V and 1 from J; bases not matched to a gene: 5. The CDR3 contains 15 residues.

The V call is TRBV10-2, the J call TRBJ1-3; unclear D gene. The length of the CDR3 is 15 residues. Germline V gene lookup returns CDR1 WSHSY and CDR2 SAAADI. Trimming shortened V by 8 bases and J by 0 bases, and 14 bases separated the two germline ends. In DNA, the CDR3 is TGCGCCAGCCGGACCGCGCCCGGCTCTGGAAACACCATATATTTT. Its translation: CASRTAPGSGNTIYF.

This clonotype was recorded many times. The genes are TRBV4-3 and TRBJ1-1; no definite D call. Trimming took off 1 base at V and 5 bases at J, with 11 bases between the two ends. Looked up from germline, CDR1 is LGHNA and CDR2 is YSLEER. This CDR3 comprises 14 residues. The CDR3 DNA reads as TGCGCCAGCAGCCAAGTTGGTATCGGTACTGAAGCTTTCTTT. Amino acids: CASSQVGIGTEAFF.

The chain joins TRBV9 to TRBJ2-3, with unresolved D. This CDR3 spans 14 amino acids. Per germline, CDR1 SGDLS and CDR2 YYNGEE. V was trimmed by 0 bases and J by 1 base, leaving 6 bases between them. CDR3 sequence (DNA): TGTGCCAGCAGCGTAGAGTTGGGCACAGATACGCAGTATTTT. This gives the protein CASSVELGTDTQYF.

This clonotype has just a few counts. The rearrangement uses TRBV12-3 or TRBV12-4 and TRBJ1-1; D might be TRBD1 (5 bases). This CDR3 has 12 amino acids. Trimming removed 5 bases at V and 11 bases at J, with 15 bases between. The CDR3 reads CASSQLGLIAFF. CDR3 sequence (DNA): TGTGCCAGCAGTCAGCTGGGACTGATCGCTTTCTTT.

As DNA, the CDR3 is TGTGCCAGTAGTATTCAGGGGAGGGCTAATCAGCCCCAGCATTTT. Protein product: CASSIQGRANQPQHF. The V gene is TRBV19, the J gene TRBJ1-5, with D possibly being TRBD1 (6 bases). Germline loops: CDR1 LNHDA, CDR2 SQIVND (reference sequence). This CDR3 has 15 residues. The V and J ends lost 3 bases and 4 bases respectively, with 13 bases between them.

The sample holds many counts of this clonotype. The rearrangement joins TRBV11-1 to TRBJ2-1, with 16 bases aligning to TRBD2. Germline-derived CDR1 and CDR2 are SGHAT and FQDESV (reference sequence). V lost 4 bases, J lost 4 bases, and 7 bases stayed unmatched. This CDR3 comprises 18 residues. This chain's CDR3 is CASSSGLAGGPRYNEQFF. In DNA, the CDR3 is TGTGCCAGCAGCTCGGGACTAGCGGGAGGGCCACGTTACAATGAGCAGTTCTTC.

This clonotype was found a few times. The CDR3 reads CASSQDLAGAYNEQFF. In DNA, the CDR3 is TGTGCCAGCAGCCAAGACTTAGCGGGGGCATACAATGAGCAGTTCTTC. The rearrangement uses TRBV4-2 and TRBJ2-1; 9 positions agree with TRBD2. The germline gives CDR1 LGHNA, CDR2 YNFKEQ. V lost 0 bases, J lost 4 bases, and 4 bases stayed unmatched. This CDR3 has 16 amino acids.

This clonotype has just a few counts. The gene calls are TRBV9 and TRBJ2-1; D is perhaps TRBD1 or TRBD2 (5 bases each). The length of the CDR3 is 14 residues. Germline V gene data show CDR1 as SGDLS and CDR2 as YYNGEE. The V end lost 2 bases, the J end lost 5 bases, and 11 bases lay between the germline ends. The CDR3 reads CASSVGGTHNEQFF. The CDR3 nucleotides read TGTGCCAGCAGCGTTGGTGGGACGCACAATGAGCAGTTCTTC.

In this sample, this clonotype turned up many times. The chain combines TRBV7-8 with TRBJ2-1, with D possibly TRBD2 on 5 matching bases. Germline assignment: CDR1 SGHVS and CDR2 FQNEAQ. The CDR3 has 12 residues. V was pared by 6 bases and J by 9 bases, with 12 bases between. DNA for the CDR3: TGTGCCAGCAGTAGCGTCGGAGGTGAGCAGTTCTTC. Its translation: CASSSVGGEQFF.

This clonotype occurred a few times. The chain carries TRBV19 and TRBJ1-5; D is perhaps TRBD1 (5 bases). Germline V gives CDR1 LNHDA, CDR2 SQIVND (reference sequence). V was pared by 6 bases and J by 5 bases, with 26 bases between. The CDR3 covers 18 residues. The CDR3 region has the DNA TGTGCCAGTAGAGCTGCGTCGGATAGTGACAGTGTGGATCAGCCCCAGCATTTT. Encoded protein: CASRAASDSDSVDQPQHF.

This chain uses TRBV20-1 with TRBJ1-5; tentatively, D is TRBD1 (5 bases). V was shortened by 2 bases and J by 2 bases, with 19 bases between the two germline ends. The CDR3 is made up of 17 amino acids. Germline V gene data show CDR1 as DFQATT and CDR2 as SNEGSKA (reference sequence). The CDR3 loop is CSARTGGGSSGNQPQHF. Written as DNA, the CDR3 is TGCAGTGCTAGAACCGGTGGGGGATCCAGTGGCAATCAGCCCCAGCATTTT.

There are many counts of this clonotype. This chain joins TRBV20-1 and TRBJ2-1; 9 nucleotides match TRBD1. The CDR3 is made up of 16 amino acids. Germline CDR1 DFQATT, CDR2 SNEGSKA (reference sequence). V shed 0 bases and J 2 bases; nucleotides not matched to a gene: 5. The CDR3 reads CSARDPTGGAYNEQFF. The DNA of the CDR3 is TGCAGTGCTAGAGACCCGACAGGGGGTGCCTACAATGAGCAGTTCTTC.

This clonotype has a count of ten or more. The rearrangement links TRBV12-3 or TRBV12-4 to TRBJ2-7; TRBD1 is a possible D gene (6 bases). This CDR3 contains 14 residues. The ends were cut back, 5 bases at V and 4 bases at J, with 15 bases in the middle. The CDR3 coding sequence is TGTGCCAGCAGTCAATCGGACAGCTATTACGAGCAGTACTTC. Translated, it gives CASSQSDSYYEQYF.